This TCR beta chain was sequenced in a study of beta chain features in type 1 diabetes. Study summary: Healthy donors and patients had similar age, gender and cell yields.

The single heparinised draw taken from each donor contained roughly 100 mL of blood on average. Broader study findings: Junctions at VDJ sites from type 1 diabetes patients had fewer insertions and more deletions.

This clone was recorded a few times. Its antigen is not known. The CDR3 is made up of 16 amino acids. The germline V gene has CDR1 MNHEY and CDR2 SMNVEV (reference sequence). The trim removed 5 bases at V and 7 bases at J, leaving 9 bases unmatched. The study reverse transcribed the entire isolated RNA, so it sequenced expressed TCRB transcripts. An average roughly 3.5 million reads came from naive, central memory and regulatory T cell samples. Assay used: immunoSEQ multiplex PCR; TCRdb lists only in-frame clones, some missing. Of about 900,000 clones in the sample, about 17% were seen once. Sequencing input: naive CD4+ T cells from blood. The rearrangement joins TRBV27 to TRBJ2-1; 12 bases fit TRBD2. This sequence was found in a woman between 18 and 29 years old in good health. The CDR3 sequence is CASSPRTSGIWNEQFF. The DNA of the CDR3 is TGTGCCAGCAGTCCCCGGACTAGCGGGATCTGGAATGAGCAGTTCTTC.